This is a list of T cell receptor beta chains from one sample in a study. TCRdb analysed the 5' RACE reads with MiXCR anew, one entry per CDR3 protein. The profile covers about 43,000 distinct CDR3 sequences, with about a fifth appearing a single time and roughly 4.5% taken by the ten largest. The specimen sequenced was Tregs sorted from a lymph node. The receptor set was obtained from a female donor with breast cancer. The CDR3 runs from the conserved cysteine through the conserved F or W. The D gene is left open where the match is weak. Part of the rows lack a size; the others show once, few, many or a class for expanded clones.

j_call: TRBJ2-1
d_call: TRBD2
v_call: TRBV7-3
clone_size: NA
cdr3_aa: CASSIIAGAYNEQFF
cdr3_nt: TGTGCCAGCAGCATAATAGCGGGAGCCTACAATGAGCAGTTCTTC

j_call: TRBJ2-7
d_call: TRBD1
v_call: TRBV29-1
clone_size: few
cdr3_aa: CSVLTGGSYEQYF
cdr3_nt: TGCAGCGTTCTGACAGGGGGCAGCTACGAGCAGTACTTC

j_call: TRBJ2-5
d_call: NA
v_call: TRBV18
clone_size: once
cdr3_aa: CASSPLEETQYF
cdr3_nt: TGTGCCAGCTCACCTCTAGAAGAGACCCAGTACTTC

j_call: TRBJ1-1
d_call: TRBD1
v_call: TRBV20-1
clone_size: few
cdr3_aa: CSAIDRVRVGTEAFF
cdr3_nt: TGCAGTGCGATAGACAGGGTAAGAGTAGGAACTGAAGCTTTCTTT

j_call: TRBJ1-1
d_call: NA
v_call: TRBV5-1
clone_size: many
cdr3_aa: CASSLVGFEAFF
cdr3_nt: TGCGCCAGCAGCTTGGTAGGGTTTGAAGCTTTCTTT

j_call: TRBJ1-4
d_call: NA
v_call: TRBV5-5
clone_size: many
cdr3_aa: CASSLGDVRGKLFF
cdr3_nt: TGTGCCAGCAGCCTAGGGGACGTCCGTGGAAAACTGTTTTTT

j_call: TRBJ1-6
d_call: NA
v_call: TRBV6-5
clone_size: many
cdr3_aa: CASSYSSGNSPLHF
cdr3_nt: TGTGCCAGCAGTTACTCTTCGGGGAATTCACCCCTCCACTTT

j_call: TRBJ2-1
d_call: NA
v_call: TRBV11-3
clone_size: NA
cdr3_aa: CASSLTSFGVNEQFF
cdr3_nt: TGTGCCAGCAGCTTAACTTCCTTCGGGGTCAATGAGCAGTTCTTC

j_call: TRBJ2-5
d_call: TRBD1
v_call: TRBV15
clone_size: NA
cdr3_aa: CATSKQGRQETQYF
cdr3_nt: TGTGCCACCAGCAAACAGGGGCGGCAAGAGACCCAGTACTTC

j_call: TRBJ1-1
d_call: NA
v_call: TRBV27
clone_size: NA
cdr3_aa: CASRVGTGMNTEAFF
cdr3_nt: TGTGCCAGCAGAGTGGGTACAGGGATGAACACTGAAGCTTTCTTT

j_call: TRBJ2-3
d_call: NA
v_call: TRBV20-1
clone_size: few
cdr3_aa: CSARDPGLRSTDTQYF
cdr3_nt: TGCAGTGCTAGAGATCCCGGACTACGCAGCACAGATACGCAGTATTTT

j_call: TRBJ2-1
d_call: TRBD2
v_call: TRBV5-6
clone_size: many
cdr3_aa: CASSSGTSGRYEQFF
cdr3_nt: TGTGCCAGCAGCTCCGGGACTAGCGGGAGGTATGAGCAGTTCTTC

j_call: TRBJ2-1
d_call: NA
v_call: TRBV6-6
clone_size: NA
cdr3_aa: CASSYSRGRVVNEQFF
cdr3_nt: TGTGCCAGCAGTTACTCGCGGGGCCGCGTAGTAAATGAGCAGTTCTTC

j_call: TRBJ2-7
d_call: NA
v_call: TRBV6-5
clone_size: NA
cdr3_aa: CASSYSQASYEQYF
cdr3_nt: TGTGCCAGCAGTTACTCCCAGGCCTCCTACGAGCAGTACTTC

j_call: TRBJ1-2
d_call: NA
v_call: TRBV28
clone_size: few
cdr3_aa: CASSPGLSYGYTF
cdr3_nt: TGTGCCAGCAGTCCGGGGCTCAGCTATGGCTACACCTTC

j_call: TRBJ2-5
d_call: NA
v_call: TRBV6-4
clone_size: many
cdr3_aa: CASPGLHKETQYF
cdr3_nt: TGTGCCAGCCCGGGTCTGCACAAAGAGACCCAGTACTTC

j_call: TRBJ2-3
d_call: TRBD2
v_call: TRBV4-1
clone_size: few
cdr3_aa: CASSPLAGGGTDAQYF
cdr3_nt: TGCGCCAGCAGCCCCCTAGCGGGAGGGGGCACAGATGCGCAGTATTTT

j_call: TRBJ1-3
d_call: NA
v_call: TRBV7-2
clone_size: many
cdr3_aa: CASSFGLISGNTIYF
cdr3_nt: TGTGCCAGCAGCTTCGGACTGATCTCTGGAAACACCATATATTTT

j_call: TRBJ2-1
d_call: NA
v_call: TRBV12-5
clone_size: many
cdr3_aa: CASGRAGNEQFF
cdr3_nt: TGTGCTAGTGGTAGGGCCGGCAATGAGCAGTTCTTC

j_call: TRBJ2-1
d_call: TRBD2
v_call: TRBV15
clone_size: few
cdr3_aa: CVTSRESLQARGLAGWDEQFF
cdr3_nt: TGTGTCACCAGCAGAGAGAGCCTACAGGCGCGGGGACTAGCGGGTTGGGATGAGCAGTTCTTC

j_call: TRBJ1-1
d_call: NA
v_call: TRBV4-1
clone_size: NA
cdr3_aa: CASSQEGGIRAEAFF
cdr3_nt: TGCGCCAGCAGCCAAGAGGGGGGCATCAGAGCTGAAGCTTTCTTT

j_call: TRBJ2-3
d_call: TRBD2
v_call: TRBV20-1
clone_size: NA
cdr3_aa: CSARTSGSPDTQYF
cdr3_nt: TGCAGTGCACGGACTAGCGGGAGCCCAGATACGCAGTATTTT

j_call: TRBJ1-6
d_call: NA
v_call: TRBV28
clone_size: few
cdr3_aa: CASSERQYLIPNYNSPLHF
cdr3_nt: TGTGCCAGCAGTGAACGACAGTATCTAATCCCTAACTATAATTCACCCCTCCACTTT

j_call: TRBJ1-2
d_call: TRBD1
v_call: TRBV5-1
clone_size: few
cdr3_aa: CASREGTGSSYGYTF
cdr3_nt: TGCGCCAGCAGAGAGGGGACAGGGAGTAGCTATGGCTACACCTTC

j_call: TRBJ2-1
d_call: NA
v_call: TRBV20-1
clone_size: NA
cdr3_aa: CSARDLEADLNEQFF
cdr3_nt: TGCAGTGCTAGAGATCTGGAGGCTGATCTTAATGAGCAGTTCTTC

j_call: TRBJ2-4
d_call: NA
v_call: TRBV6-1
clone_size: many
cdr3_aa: CASSERAGADIQYF
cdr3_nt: TGTGCCAGCAGTGAAAGAGCAGGGGCTGACATTCAGTACTTC

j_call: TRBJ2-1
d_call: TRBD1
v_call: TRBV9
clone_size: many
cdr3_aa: CASSAGQGYNEQFF
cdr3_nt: TGTGCCAGCAGCGCAGGACAGGGCTACAATGAGCAGTTCTTC

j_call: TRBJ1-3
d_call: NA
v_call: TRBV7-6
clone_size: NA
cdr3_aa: CASSLVMGGNTIYF
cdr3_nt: TGTGCCAGCAGCTTAGTCATGGGTGGAAACACCATATATTTT

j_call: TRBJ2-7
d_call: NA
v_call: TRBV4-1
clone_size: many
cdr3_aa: CASSQDQYPLEQYF
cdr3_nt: TGCGCCAGCAGCCAAGACCAATACCCACTCGAGCAGTACTTC

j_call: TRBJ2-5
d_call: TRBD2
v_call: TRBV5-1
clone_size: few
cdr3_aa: CASSFTSGLTETQYF
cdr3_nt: TGCGCCAGCAGCTTCACTAGCGGACTAACAGAGACCCAGTACTTC

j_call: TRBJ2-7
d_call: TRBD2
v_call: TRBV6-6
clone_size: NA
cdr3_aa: CASSYYPLTSGNYEQYF
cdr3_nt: TGTGCCAGCAGTTACTACCCCCTGACTAGCGGTAACTACGAGCAGTACTTC

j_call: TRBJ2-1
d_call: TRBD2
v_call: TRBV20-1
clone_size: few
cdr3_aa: CSARPGLAGGEGYNEQFF
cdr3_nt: TGCAGTGCTAGGCCGGGACTAGCGGGAGGGGAAGGGTACAATGAGCAGTTCTTC

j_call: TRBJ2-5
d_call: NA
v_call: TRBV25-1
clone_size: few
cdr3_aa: CASSELQETQYF
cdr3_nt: TGTGCCAGCAGTGAGTTACAAGAGACCCAGTACTTC

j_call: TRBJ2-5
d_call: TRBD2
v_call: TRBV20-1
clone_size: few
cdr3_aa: CSASRKTAGGRETQYF
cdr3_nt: TGCAGTGCTAGTCGGAAAACGGCGGGAGGCCGTGAGACCCAGTACTTC

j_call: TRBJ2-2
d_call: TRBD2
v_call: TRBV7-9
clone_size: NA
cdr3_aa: CASSLWGSGSAGELFF
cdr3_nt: TGTGCCAGCAGCTTATGGGGTAGCGGGAGTGCCGGGGAGCTGTTTTTT

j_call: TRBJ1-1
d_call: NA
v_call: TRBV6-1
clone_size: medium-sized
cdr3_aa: CASNRFTEAFF
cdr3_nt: TGTGCCAGCAACAGGTTCACTGAAGCTTTCTTT

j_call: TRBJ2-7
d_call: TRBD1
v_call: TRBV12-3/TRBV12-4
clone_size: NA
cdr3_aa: CASSLAGQGREQYF
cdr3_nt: TGTGCCAGCAGTTTAGCCGGACAGGGAAGGGAGCAGTACTTC

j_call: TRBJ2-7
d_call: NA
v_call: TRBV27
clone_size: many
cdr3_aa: CASRSMGAYEQYF
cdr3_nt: TGTGCCAGCCGCTCAATGGGTGCCTACGAGCAGTACTTC

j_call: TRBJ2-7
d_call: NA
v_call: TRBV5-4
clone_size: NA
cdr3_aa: CASSLDLQGDEQYF
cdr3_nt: TGTGCCAGCAGCTTGGATTTGCAGGGCGACGAGCAGTACTTC

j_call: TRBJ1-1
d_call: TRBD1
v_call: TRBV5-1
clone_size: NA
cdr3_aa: CASSLGTGPHTEAFF
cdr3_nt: TGCGCCAGCAGCCTCGGGACAGGGCCGCACACTGAAGCTTTCTTT

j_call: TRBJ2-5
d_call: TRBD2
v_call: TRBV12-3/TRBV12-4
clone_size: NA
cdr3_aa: CASSPGTSGPIQETQYF
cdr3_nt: TGTGCCAGCAGTCCCGGGACTAGCGGGCCAATCCAAGAGACCCAGTACTTC

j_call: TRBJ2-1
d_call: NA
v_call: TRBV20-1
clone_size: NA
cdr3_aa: CSASSPVNEQFF
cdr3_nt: TGCAGTGCTAGTTCCCCAGTCAATGAGCAGTTCTTC

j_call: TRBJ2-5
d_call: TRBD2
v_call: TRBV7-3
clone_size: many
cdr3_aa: CASSLTSGTAEETQYF
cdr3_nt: TGTGCCAGCAGCCTAACTAGCGGGACGGCGGAGGAGACCCAGTACTTC

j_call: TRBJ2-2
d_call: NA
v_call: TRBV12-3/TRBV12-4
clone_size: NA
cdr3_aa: CASSGSYGELFF
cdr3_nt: TGTGCCAGCAGTGGATCATACGGGGAGCTGTTTTTT

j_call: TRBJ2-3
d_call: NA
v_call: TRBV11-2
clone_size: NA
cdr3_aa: CASSLRVTSGDTQYF
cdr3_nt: TGTGCCAGCAGCTTAAGAGTGACTAGTGGGGATACGCAGTATTTT

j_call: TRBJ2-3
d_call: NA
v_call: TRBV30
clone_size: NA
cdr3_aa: CAWSVGLASDTQYF
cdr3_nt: TGTGCCTGGAGTGTTGGGCTAGCGTCAGATACGCAGTATTTT

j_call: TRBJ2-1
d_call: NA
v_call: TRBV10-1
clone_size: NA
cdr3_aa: CAGSDGGPYNEQFF
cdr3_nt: TGCGCCGGCAGTGATGGGGGGCCTTACAATGAGCAGTTCTTC

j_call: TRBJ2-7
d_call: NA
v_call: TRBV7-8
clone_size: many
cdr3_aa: CASSLATDSSYEQYF
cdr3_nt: TGTGCCAGCAGCTTAGCGACGGACAGCTCCTACGAGCAGTACTTC

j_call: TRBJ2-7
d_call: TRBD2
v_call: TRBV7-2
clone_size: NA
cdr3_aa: CASSRNPLAASYEQYF
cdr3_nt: TGTGCCAGCAGCCGAAACCCCCTAGCGGCTTCCTACGAGCAGTACTTC

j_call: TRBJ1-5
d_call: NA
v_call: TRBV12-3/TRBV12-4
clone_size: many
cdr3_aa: CASRGDWNQPQHF
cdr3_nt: TGTGCCAGCAGAGGGGATTGGAATCAGCCCCAGCATTTT

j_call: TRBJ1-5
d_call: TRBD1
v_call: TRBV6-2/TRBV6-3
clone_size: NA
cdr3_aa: CASSYGRGPGQPQHF
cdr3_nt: TGTGCCAGCAGTTACGGCAGGGGGCCGGGTCAGCCCCAGCATTTT

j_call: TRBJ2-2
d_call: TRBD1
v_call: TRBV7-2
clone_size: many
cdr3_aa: CASSSFGQGNGELFF
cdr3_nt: TGTGCCAGCAGCTCTTTTGGACAGGGCAACGGGGAGCTGTTTTTT

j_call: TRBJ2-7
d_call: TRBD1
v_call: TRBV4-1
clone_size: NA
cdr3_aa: CASSQRTGGELYF
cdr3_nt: TGCGCCAGCAGCCAGAGGACAGGAGGCGAGCTGTACTTC

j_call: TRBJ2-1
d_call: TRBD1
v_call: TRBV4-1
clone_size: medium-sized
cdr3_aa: CASSHATGGNEQFF
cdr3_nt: TGCGCCAGCAGCCATGCAACAGGGGGCAATGAGCAGTTCTTC

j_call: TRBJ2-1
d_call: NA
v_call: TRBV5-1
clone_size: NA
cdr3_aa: CASSRTGPYNEQFF
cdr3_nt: TGCGCCAGCAGCAGGACGGGCCCTTACAATGAGCAGTTCTTC

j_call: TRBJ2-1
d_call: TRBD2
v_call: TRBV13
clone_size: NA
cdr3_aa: CASSLTSGTYNEQFF
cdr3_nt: TGTGCCAGCAGCTTAACTAGCGGAACCTACAATGAGCAGTTCTTC

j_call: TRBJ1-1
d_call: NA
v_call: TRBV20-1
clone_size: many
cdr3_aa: CSARPGPPRTEAFF
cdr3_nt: TGCAGTGCTAGACCAGGCCCGCCGAGGACTGAAGCTTTCTTT